Listed below are T cell receptor beta chains from one sample, sequenced in a study of shared clonotypes between healthy human individuals. Using immunoSEQ multiplex PCR, the repertoire was profiled, and TCRdb retains in-frame clones only, with some absent. This sample has millions of clones, with 93% found just once. Input material: naive CD4+ T cells from PBMCs. These receptors were taken from a man aged 18 to 30 in good health. Some clones in this sample may be carry-over from other donors' samples. CDR3s include the opening cysteine and the closing phenylalanine or tryptophan. The order of the fields is D gene, V gene, J gene, CDR3 length, clone size, CDR3 protein, CDR3 DNA. D genes are given only for firm matches. The size entry is marked missing in some rows and otherwise reads once, few, many or a size class.

>-|TRBV30|TRBJ1-3|15|-
CAWSVRGRAGNTIYF
TGTGCCTGGAGTGTACGGGGGCGTGCTGGAAACACCATATATTTT
>-|TRBV27|TRBJ2-3|15|once
CASSPAGRLTDTQYF
TGTGCCAGCAGTCCCGCAGGGCGGCTCACAGATACGCAGTATTTT
>-|TRBV7-9|TRBJ2-7|14|-
CASSPIAESYEQYF
TGTGCCAGCAGCCCGATAGCGGAATCCTACGAGCAGTACTTC
>TRBD2|TRBV7-2|TRBJ2-1|16|-
CASSSALSGSFFEQFF
TGTGCCAGCAGCTCGGCGCTTAGCGGGAGTTTTTTTGAGCAGTTCTTC
>-|TRBV29-1|TRBJ1-2|14|-
CSVEDLAGMRGYTF
TGCAGCGTTGAAGACCTAGCGGGGATGAGGGGCTACACCTTC
>-|TRBV28|TRBJ1-5|17|once
CASSLGGGGRGYQPQHF
TGTGCCAGCAGTTTAGGCGGGGGGGGCAGGGGTTATCAGCCCCAGCATTTT
>TRBD2|TRBV7-9|TRBJ2-2|16|-
CASSLVKREDTGELFF
TGTGCCAGCAGCTTAGTCAAGCGGGAGGACACCGGGGAGCTGTTTTTT
>-|TRBV4-1|TRBJ2-1|16|-
CASSQQRAGKYNEQFF
TGCGCCAGCAGCCAACAGAGGGCCGGAAAATACAATGAGCAGTTCTTC
>-|TRBV7-2|TRBJ2-1|12|-
CASSKGVNVQFF
TGTGCCAGCAGCAAAGGGGTAAATGTGCAGTTCTTC
>-|TRBV28|TRBJ2-3|13|once
CASTKPGTDTQYF
TGTGCCAGCACCAAACCCGGGACAGATACGCAGTATTTT
>-|TRBV19|TRBJ2-7|14|once
CASSQTDPANEQYF
TGTGCCAGTAGTCAGACTGATCCCGCCAACGAGCAGTACTTC
>TRBD2|TRBV6-1|TRBJ2-7|15|-
CASMTGGPIAYEQYF
TGTGCCAGCATGACGGGAGGGCCGATCGCCTACGAGCAGTACTTC
>TRBD2|TRBV28|TRBJ2-1|15|-
CASSLLSGSRHEQFF
TGTGCCAGCAGTTTGCTTAGCGGGAGTCGCCATGAGCAGTTCTTC
>TRBD1|TRBV19|TRBJ2-7|16|-
CASTLLKTGGSYEQYF
TGTGCCAGTACCCTACTGAAAACAGGGGGTTCCTACGAGCAGTACTTC
>TRBD2|TRBV7-2|TRBJ2-7|17|-
CASSPAGGTSGTYEQYF
TGTGCCAGCAGTCCTGCGGGGGGGACTAGCGGAACCTACGAGCAGTACTTC
>-|TRBV7-3|TRBJ1-1|13|-
CASSSQGSGAILF
TGTGCCAGCAGCAGTCAAGGTTCAGGGGCAATTTTATTT
>TRBD1|TRBV10-3|TRBJ1-5|13|-
CATRSGGDQPQHF
TGTGCCACTCGTTCAGGGGGCGATCAGCCCCAGCATTTT
>TRBD1|TRBV15|TRBJ1-5|14|-
CATSGRTGNQPQHF
TGTGCCACCAGCGGAAGGACAGGGAATCAGCCCCAGCATTTT
>TRBD1|TRBV28|TRBJ2-7|15|-
CASTLPGTGEHEQYF
TGTGCCAGCACCTTACCCGGGACAGGGGAACACGAGCAGTACTTC
>-|TRBV15|TRBJ2-7|12|-
CATSRGIYEQYF
TGTGCCACCAGCAGAGGCATCTACGAGCAGTACTTC
>-|TRBV6-1|TRBJ2-7|15|-
CASSEGPSGAYEQYF
TGTGCCAGCAGTGAAGGTCCTTCGGGGGCCTACGAGCAGTACTTC
>TRBD1|TRBV6-1|TRBJ1-5|14|-
CASYRGGSNQPQHF
TGTGCCAGCTACAGGGGCGGTAGCAATCAGCCCCAGCATTTT
>TRBD1|TRBV5-1|TRBJ1-1|15|-
CASSLEGTVNTEAFF
TGCGCCAGCAGCTTGGAAGGGACAGTGAACACTGAAGCTTTCTTT
>-|TRBV9|TRBJ2-3|15|once
CASSVRQGSTDTQYF
TGTGCCAGCAGCGTAAGGCAGGGTAGCACAGATACGCAGTATTTT
>-|TRBV29-1|TRBJ1-3|13|-
CSVEDFGGGTIYF
TGCAGCGTTGAAGATTTCGGCGGAGGCACCATATATTTT
>TRBD2|TRBV4-3|TRBJ2-5|19|-
CASSQVWAGARGSQETQYF
TGCGCCAGCAGCCAAGTTTGGGCGGGAGCAAGGGGCAGCCAAGAGACCCAGTACTTC
>TRBD1|TRBV5-1|TRBJ2-1|13|-
CASSLPGGNEQFF
TGCGCCAGCAGCTTACCAGGGGGCAATGAGCAGTTCTTC
>-|TRBV29-1|TRBJ2-7|13|-
CSVEGARLGEQYF
TGCAGCGTTGAAGGGGCCAGGTTGGGCGAGCAGTACTTC
>TRBD2|TRBV28|TRBJ2-7|14|-
CASSTSGRTYEQYF
TGTGCCAGCAGCACTAGCGGGAGAACCTACGAGCAGTACTTC